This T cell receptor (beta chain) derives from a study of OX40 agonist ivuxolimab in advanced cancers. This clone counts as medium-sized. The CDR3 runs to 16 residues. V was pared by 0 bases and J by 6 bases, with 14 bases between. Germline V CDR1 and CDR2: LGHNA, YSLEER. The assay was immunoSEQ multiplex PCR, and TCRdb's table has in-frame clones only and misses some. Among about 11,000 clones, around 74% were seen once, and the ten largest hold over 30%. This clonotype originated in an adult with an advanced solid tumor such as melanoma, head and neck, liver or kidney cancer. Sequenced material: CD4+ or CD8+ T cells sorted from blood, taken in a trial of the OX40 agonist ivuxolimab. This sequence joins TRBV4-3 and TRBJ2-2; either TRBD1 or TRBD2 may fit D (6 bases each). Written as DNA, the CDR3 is TGCGCCAGCAGCCAAGATTTGGGGGCTAGCGCCGGGGAGCTGTTTTTT. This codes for CASSQDLGASAGELFF.